These T cell receptor beta chains were read from a single sample in a study of cytomegalovirus exposure and HLA in healthy donors. Clones were read by immunoSEQ multiplex PCR, and TCRdb kept only the in-frame ones, dropping some. The repertoire consists of 65,000 to 80,000 clones, with about 93% occurring once and the leading ten covering roughly 2%. Sequencing was carried out using PBMCs. The source of these receptors is a woman aged 18-29 years in good health and CMV-seronegative. Both conserved end residues are part of each CDR3. Fields, in order: V gene, J gene, D gene, clone size, CDR3 DNA, CDR3 protein. D genes are given only for firm matches. Clone size, where shown, is once, few, many, or a class for clones that have expanded.

v_gene: TRBV9
j_gene: TRBJ2-1
d_gene: TRBD2
abundance: .
CDR3nt: TGTGCCAGCAGCGTAGGCGGGACTAGCGGGGGCCGCTCCTACAATGAGCAGTTCTTC
CDR3aa: CASSVGGTSGGRSYNEQFF

v_gene: TRBV11-3
j_gene: TRBJ2-3
d_gene: TRBD2
abundance: .
CDR3nt: TGTGCCAGCAGCGGGTGGACTAGCGGGGGGTCGACAGATACGCAGTATTTT
CDR3aa: CASSGWTSGGSTDTQYF

v_gene: TRBV5-4
j_gene: TRBJ2-1
d_gene: TRBD1
abundance: once
CDR3nt: TGTGCCAGCAGCTTTGGGACAGGGAAAAATGAGCAGTTCTTC
CDR3aa: CASSFGTGKNEQFF

v_gene: TRBV10-3
j_gene: TRBJ2-5
d_gene: .
abundance: .
CDR3nt: TGTGCCACCACGCGGGGTTCCGAGGAGACCCAGTACTTC
CDR3aa: CATTRGSEETQYF

v_gene: TRBV4-1
j_gene: TRBJ2-7
d_gene: TRBD2
abundance: .
CDR3nt: TGCGCCAGCAGCCGCTTAGCGGGGGGGCCCTACGAGCAGTACTTC
CDR3aa: CASSRLAGGPYEQYF

v_gene: TRBV4-1
j_gene: TRBJ1-3
d_gene: .
abundance: .
CDR3nt: TGCGCCAGCAGCCAAGGACAGTCTTACTCTGGAAACACCATATATTTT
CDR3aa: CASSQGQSYSGNTIYF

v_gene: TRBV4-1
j_gene: TRBJ1-1
d_gene: .
abundance: .
CDR3nt: TGCGCCAGCAGCCGGGCAGAACCGAACACTGAAGCTTTCTTT
CDR3aa: CASSRAEPNTEAFF

v_gene: TRBV11-3
j_gene: TRBJ2-1
d_gene: TRBD2
abundance: .
CDR3nt: TGTGCCAGCAGCCTCCAGCGGGAGGGATATGAGCAGTTCTTC
CDR3aa: CASSLQREGYEQFF

v_gene: TRBV5-1
j_gene: TRBJ1-1
d_gene: TRBD1
abundance: .
CDR3nt: TGCGCCAGCAGCATTGGACAGGGGAGGACTGAAGCTTTCTTT
CDR3aa: CASSIGQGRTEAFF

v_gene: TRBV5-1
j_gene: TRBJ2-7
d_gene: TRBD2
abundance: once
CDR3nt: TGCGCCAGCAGCTCGGGGGGAACCCTCTCCTACGAGCAGTACTTC
CDR3aa: CASSSGGTLSYEQYF

v_gene: TRBV19
j_gene: TRBJ2-3
d_gene: TRBD2
abundance: .
CDR3nt: TGTGCCAGTAGTATATCAGCGGGGGAGCGCACAGATACGCAGTATTTT
CDR3aa: CASSISAGERTDTQYF

v_gene: TRBV2
j_gene: TRBJ2-2
d_gene: .
abundance: .
CDR3nt: TGTGCCAGCATGGGACAAAACACCGGGGAGCTGTTTTTT
CDR3aa: CASMGQNTGELFF

v_gene: TRBV6-1
j_gene: TRBJ1-1
d_gene: .
abundance: .
CDR3nt: TGTGCCAGCAGTTACCAGTTTACGGCTTTCTTT
CDR3aa: CASSYQFTAFF

v_gene: TRBV7-3
j_gene: TRBJ2-3
d_gene: .
abundance: .
CDR3nt: TGTGCCAGCAGCTTAAGCCTAACAGATACGCAGTATTTT
CDR3aa: CASSLSLTDTQYF

v_gene: TRBV7-8
j_gene: TRBJ2-7
d_gene: .
abundance: .
CDR3nt: TGTGCCAGCAGCTTATTACGAGGGAGCCAGCAGTACTTC
CDR3aa: CASSLLRGSQQYF

v_gene: TRBV10-1
j_gene: TRBJ2-2
d_gene: .
abundance: medium-sized
CDR3nt: TGCGCCAGCAGTGAAGGGGACACCGGGGAGCTGTTTTTT
CDR3aa: CASSEGDTGELFF

v_gene: TRBV28
j_gene: TRBJ2-5
d_gene: .
abundance: .
CDR3nt: TGTGCCAGCAGACAGGGTCGGCAAGAGACCCAGTACTTC
CDR3aa: CASRQGRQETQYF

v_gene: TRBV7-3
j_gene: TRBJ2-7
d_gene: TRBD1
abundance: .
CDR3nt: TGTGCCAGCAGCCGAAACAGGGGGTACGAGCAGTACTTC
CDR3aa: CASSRNRGYEQYF

v_gene: TRBV6-4
j_gene: TRBJ2-3
d_gene: TRBD1
abundance: .
CDR3nt: TGTGCCAGCAGTGACGCGACAGGGGGCGGCACAGATACGCAGTATTTT
CDR3aa: CASSDATGGGTDTQYF

v_gene: TRBV10-1
j_gene: TRBJ2-3
d_gene: TRBD1
abundance: .
CDR3nt: TGCGCCAGCAGTGACATCGGACAGGGAAACACAGATACGCAGTATTTT
CDR3aa: CASSDIGQGNTDTQYF

v_gene: TRBV10-2
j_gene: TRBJ1-6
d_gene: TRBD1
abundance: once
CDR3nt: TGCGCCAGCAGTGAAACCCGGGACAGGCTGGCCCCCCTCCACTTT
CDR3aa: CASSETRDRLAPLHF

v_gene: TRBV4-2
j_gene: TRBJ2-7
d_gene: TRBD2
abundance: .
CDR3nt: TGTGCCAGCCGGGAAGCGGGATCAAGCGAGCAGTACTTC
CDR3aa: CASREAGSSEQYF

v_gene: TRBV7-2
j_gene: TRBJ2-7
d_gene: TRBD1
abundance: .
CDR3nt: TGTGCCAGCAGCTTGGGGACAGGGTTTTCTGGCGAGCAGTACTTC
CDR3aa: CASSLGTGFSGEQYF